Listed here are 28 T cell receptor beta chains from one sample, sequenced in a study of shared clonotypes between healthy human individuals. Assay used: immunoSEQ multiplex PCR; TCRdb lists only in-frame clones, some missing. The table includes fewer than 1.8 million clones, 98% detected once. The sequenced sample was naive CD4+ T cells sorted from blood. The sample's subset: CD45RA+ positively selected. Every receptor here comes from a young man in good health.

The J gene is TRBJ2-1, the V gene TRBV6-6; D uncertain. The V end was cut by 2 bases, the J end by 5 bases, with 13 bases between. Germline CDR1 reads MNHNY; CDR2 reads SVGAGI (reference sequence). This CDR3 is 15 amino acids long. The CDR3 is CASSYPEGLNNEQFF. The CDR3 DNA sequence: TGTGCCAGCAGTTACCCCGAAGGCCTAAACAATGAGCAGTTCTTC.

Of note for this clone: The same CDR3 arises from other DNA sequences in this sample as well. CDR3 sequence reads: CASSFRRSANEQFF. The CDR3 DNA sequence: TGTGCCAGCAGCTTTCGCAGGAGTGCCAATGAGCAGTTCTTC. V and J are TRBV7-8 and TRBJ2-1; no definite D call. Looked up from germline, CDR1 is SGHVS and CDR2 is FQNEAQ. The germline V and J ends were trimmed by 3 bases and 6 bases, with 12 bases remaining between them. CDR3 length: 14 amino acids.

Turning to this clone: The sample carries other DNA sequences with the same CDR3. The CDR3 reads CASSFRGSYNEQFF. CDR3 nucleotide sequence: TGTGCCAGCAGCTTTCGGGGGTCCTACAATGAGCAGTTCTTC. V is TRBV7-9 and J is TRBJ2-1; D possibly corresponds to TRBD2 (6 bases). Trimming pared 3 bases from V and 1 base from J, leaving 7 bases between. The CDR3 is 14 residues long. The germline V gene encodes CDR1 SEHNR and CDR2 FQNEAQ (reference sequence).

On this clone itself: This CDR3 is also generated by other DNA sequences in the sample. CDR3 DNA sequence: TGTGCCTGGAACAGGGGGCTTGATCAGCCCCAGCATTTT. It is translated as CAWNRGLDQPQHF. The genes are TRBV30 and TRBJ1-5; 9 nucleotides agree with TRBD1. The CDR3 is made up of 13 amino acids. Germline V gene data show CDR1 as GTSNPN and CDR2 as SVGIG (reference sequence). Losses at the gene ends were 4 bases for V and 5 bases for J; bases not matched to a gene: 3.

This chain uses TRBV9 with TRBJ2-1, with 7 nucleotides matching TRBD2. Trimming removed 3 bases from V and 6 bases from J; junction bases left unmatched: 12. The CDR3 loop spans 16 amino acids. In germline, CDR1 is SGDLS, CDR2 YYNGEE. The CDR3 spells CASSDTSSGRSNEQFF. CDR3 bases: TGTGCCAGCAGCGACACATCTAGCGGCCGGAGCAATGAGCAGTTCTTC. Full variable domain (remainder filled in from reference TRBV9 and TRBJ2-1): DSGVTQTPKHLITATGQRVTLRCSPRSGDLSVYWYQQSLDQGLQFLIQYYNGEERAKGNILERFSAQQFPDLHSELNLSSLELGDSALYFCASSDTSSGRSNEQFFGPGTRLTVL.

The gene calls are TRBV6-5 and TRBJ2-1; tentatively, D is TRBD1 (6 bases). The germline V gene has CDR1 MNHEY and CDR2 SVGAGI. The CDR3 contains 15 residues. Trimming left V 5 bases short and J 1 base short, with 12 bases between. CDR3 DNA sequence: TGTGCCAGCAGTCGACAGGCAGGGTCCTACAATGAGCAGTTCTTC. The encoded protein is CASSRQAGSYNEQFF.

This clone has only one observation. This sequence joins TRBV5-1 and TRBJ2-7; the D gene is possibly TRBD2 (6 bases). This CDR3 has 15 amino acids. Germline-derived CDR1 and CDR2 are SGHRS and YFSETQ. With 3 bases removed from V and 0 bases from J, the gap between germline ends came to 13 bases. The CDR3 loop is CASSYYGGISYEQYF. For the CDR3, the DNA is TGCGCCAGCAGCTATTATGGCGGGATCTCCTACGAGCAGTACTTC.

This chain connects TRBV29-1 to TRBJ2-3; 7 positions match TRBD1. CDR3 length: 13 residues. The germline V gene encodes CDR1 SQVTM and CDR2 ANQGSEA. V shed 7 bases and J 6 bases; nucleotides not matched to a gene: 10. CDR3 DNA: TGCAGCGCCGCTAGGGGGCGAAGCGATACGCAGTATTTT. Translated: CSAARGRSDTQYF.

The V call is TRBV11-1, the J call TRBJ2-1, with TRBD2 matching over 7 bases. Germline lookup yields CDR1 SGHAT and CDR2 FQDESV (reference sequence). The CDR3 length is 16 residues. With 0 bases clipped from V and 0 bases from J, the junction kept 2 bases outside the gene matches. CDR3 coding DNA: TGTGCCAGCAGCTTAGCGGGCGGGAGCTCCTACAATGAGCAGTTCTTC. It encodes CASSLAGGSSYNEQFF. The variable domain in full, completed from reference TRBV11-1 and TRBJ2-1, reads EAEVAQSPRYKITEKSQAVAFWCDPISGHATLYWYRQILGQGPELLVQFQDESVVDDSQLPKDRFSAERLKGVDSTLKIQPAELGDSAMYLCASSLAGGSSYNEQFFGPGTRLTVL.

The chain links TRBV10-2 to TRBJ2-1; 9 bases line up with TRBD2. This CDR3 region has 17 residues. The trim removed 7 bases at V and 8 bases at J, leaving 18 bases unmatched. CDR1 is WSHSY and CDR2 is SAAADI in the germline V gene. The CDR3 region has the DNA TGCGCCAGCACCCGGAGGGGCGGGAGGGCCTTGAGCCATGAGCAGTTCTTC. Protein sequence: CASTRRGGRALSHEQFF.

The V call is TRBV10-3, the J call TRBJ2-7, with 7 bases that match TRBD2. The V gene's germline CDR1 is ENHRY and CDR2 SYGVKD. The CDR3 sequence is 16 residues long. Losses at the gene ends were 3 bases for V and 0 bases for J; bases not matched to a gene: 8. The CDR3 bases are TGTGCCATCAGTGATCCCTTAAGCGGGACCTCCTACGAGCAGTACTTC. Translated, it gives CAISDPLSGTSYEQYF.

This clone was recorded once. CDR3: CASSQDKVAKNIQYF. The CDR3 DNA reads TGCGCCAGCAGCCAAGACAAGGTAGCCAAAAACATTCAGTACTTC. The chain combines TRBV4-1 with TRBJ2-4; unclear D gene. The CDR3 has 15 residues. Between the trimmed V and J ends, which lost 0 bases and 0 bases, there was a span of 6 bases. Germline V gene data show CDR1 as MGHRA and CDR2 as YSYEKL.

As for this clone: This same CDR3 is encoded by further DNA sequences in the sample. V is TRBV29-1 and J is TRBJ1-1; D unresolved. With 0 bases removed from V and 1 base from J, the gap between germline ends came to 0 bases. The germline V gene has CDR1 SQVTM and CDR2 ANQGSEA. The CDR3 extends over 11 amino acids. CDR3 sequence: CSVEENTEAFF. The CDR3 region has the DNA TGCAGCGTTGAAGAGAACACTGAAGCTTTCTTT. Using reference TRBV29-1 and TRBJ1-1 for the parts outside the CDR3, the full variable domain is SAVISQKPSRDICQRGTSLTIQCQVDSQVTMMFWYRQQPGQSLTLIATANQGSEATYESGFVIDKFPISRPNLTFSTLTVSNMSPEDSSIYLCSVEENTEAFFGQGTRLTVV.

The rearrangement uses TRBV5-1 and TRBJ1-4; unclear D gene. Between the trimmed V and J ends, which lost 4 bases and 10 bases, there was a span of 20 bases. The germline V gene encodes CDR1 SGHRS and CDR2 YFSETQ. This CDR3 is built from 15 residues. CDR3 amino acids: CASSAGFGESGKLFF. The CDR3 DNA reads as TGCGCCAGCAGCGCCGGATTCGGGGAGTCGGGAAAACTGTTTTTT.

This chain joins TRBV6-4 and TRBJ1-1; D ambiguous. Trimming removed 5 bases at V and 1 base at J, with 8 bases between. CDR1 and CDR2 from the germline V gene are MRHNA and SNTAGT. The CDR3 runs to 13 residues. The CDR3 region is CASSFGENTEAFF. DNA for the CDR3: TGTGCCAGCAGTTTTGGGGAGAACACTGAAGCTTTCTTT.

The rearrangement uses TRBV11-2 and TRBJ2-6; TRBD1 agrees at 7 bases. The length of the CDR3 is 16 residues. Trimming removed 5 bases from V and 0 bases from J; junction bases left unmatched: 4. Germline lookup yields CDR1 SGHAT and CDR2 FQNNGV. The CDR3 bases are TGTGCCAGCAGCCGGGACAGCTTCTCTGGGGCCAACGTCCTGACTTTC. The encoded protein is CASSRDSFSGANVLTF.

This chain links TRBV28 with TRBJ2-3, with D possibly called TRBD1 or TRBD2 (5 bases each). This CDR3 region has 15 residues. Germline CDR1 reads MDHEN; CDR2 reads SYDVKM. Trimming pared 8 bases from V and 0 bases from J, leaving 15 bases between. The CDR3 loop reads CASGGPRGSTDTQYF. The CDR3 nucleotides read TGTGCCAGCGGGGGTCCGAGGGGCAGCACAGATACGCAGTATTTT.

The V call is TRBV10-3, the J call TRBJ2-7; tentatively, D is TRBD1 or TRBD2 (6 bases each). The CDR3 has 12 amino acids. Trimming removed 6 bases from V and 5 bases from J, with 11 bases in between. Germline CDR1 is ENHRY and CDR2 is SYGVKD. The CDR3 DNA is TGTGCCATCAGGACCGGGGGCCACGAGCAGTACTTC. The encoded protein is CAIRTGGHEQYF.

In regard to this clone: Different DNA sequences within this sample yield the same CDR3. CDR3 in DNA: TGTGCCAGCAGCTTAGGGACAGGGGGGGAGACCCAGTACTTC. Amino acids: CASSLGTGGETQYF. This chain links TRBV7-6 with TRBJ2-5, with 10 nucleotides matching TRBD1. Germline V gives CDR1 SGHVS, CDR2 FNYEAQ. Unmatched junction bases numbered 1, after V lost 1 base and J lost 5 bases. This CDR3 region has 14 residues.

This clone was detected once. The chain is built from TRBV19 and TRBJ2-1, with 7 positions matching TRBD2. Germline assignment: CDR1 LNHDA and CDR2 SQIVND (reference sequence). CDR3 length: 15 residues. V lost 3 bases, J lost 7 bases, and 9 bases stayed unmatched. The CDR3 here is CASSILAAPGNEQFF. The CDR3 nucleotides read TGTGCCAGTAGTATCCTAGCGGCCCCTGGAAATGAGCAGTTCTTC.

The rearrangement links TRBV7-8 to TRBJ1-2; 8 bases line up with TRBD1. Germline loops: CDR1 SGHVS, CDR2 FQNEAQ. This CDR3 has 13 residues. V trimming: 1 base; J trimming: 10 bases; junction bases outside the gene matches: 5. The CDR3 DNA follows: TGTGCCAGCAGCTTAGGGACAGGGCTTGACTACACCTTC. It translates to CASSLGTGLDYTF.

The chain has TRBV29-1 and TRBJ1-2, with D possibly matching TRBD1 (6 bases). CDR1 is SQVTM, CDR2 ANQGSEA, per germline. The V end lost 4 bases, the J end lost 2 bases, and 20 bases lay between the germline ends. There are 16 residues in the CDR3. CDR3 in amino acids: CSVVPNGAGANYGYTF. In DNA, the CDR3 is TGCAGCGTTGTACCCAACGGGGCAGGGGCAAACTATGGCTACACCTTC.

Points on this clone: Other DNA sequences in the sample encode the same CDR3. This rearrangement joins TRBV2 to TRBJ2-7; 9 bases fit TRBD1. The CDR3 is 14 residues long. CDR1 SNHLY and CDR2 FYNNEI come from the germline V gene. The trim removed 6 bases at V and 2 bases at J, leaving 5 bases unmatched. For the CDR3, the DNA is TGTGCCAGCAGAACCGGGACAGGGCCCTACGAGCAGTACTTC. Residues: CASRTGTGPYEQYF.

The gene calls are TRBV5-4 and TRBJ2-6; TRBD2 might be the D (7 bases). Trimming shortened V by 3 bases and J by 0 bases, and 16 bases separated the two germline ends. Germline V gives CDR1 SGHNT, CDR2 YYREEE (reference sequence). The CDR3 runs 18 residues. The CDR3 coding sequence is TGTGCCAGCAGCTATTCGGGACGGGGGGCCTCTGGGGCCAACGTCCTGACTTTC. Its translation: CASSYSGRGASGANVLTF.

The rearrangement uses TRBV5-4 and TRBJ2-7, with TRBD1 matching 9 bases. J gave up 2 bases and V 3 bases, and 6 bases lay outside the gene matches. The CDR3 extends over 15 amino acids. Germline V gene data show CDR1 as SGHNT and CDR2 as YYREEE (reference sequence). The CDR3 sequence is CASSSGTGRTYEQYF. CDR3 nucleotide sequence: TGTGCCAGCAGCTCCGGGACAGGGCGAACCTACGAGCAGTACTTC.

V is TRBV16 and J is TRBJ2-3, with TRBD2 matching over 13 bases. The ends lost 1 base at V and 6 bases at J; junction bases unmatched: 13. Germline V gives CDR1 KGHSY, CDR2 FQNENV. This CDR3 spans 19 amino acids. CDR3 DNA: TGTGCCAGCAGCCAATTATCGTCGACTAGCGGGAGGTCAAGTGATACGCAGTATTTT. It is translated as CASSQLSSTSGRSSDTQYF.

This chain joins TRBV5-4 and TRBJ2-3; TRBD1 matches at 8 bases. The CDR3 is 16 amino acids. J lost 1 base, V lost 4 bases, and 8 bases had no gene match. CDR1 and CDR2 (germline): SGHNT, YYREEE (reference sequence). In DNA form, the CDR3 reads TGTGCCAGCAGCACTATCCCCAGGGGGCGCACAGATACGCAGTATTTT. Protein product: CASSTIPRGRTDTQYF.

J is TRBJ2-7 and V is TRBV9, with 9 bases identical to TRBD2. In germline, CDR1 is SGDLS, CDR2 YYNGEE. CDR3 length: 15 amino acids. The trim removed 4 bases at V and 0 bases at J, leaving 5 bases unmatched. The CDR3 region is CASSLLAGLSYEQYF. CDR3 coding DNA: TGTGCCAGCAGCTTACTAGCGGGTCTCTCCTACGAGCAGTACTTC.